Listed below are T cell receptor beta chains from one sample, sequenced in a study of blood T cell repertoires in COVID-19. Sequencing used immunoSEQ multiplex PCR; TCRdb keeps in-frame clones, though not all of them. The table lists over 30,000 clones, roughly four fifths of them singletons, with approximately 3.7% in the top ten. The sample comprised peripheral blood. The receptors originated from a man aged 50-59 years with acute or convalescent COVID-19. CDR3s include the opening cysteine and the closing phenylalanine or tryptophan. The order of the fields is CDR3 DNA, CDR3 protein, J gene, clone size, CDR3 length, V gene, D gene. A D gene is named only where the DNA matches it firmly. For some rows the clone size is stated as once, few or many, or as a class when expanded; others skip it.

CDR3nt: TGTGCCAGCAGTTACTCAGCGGGAGCGTTCGAGCAGTACTTC
CDR3aa: CASSYSAGAFEQYF
j_gene: TRBJ2-7
abundance: .
len: 14
v_gene: TRBV6-5
d_gene: TRBD2

CDR3nt: TGTGCCAGCAGAGGTACTAGCGGGGGGACGAACACCGGGGAGCTGTTTTTT
CDR3aa: CASRGTSGGTNTGELFF
j_gene: TRBJ2-2
abundance: once
len: 17
v_gene: TRBV9
d_gene: TRBD2

CDR3nt: TGCAGTGCTAGTAGCGGGGGGGCCGAGACCCAGTACTTC
CDR3aa: CSASSGGAETQYF
j_gene: TRBJ2-5
abundance: .
len: 13
v_gene: TRBV20-1
d_gene: TRBD2

CDR3nt: TGTGCCAGCAGCCTGTGGGACAGGGGGCCCACTGAAGCTTTCTTT
CDR3aa: CASSLWDRGPTEAFF
j_gene: TRBJ1-1
abundance: once
len: 15
v_gene: TRBV5-4
d_gene: TRBD1

CDR3nt: TGTGCCAGTAGTGGCGGAGTAGCGGGAACCTACGAGCAGTACTTC
CDR3aa: CASSGGVAGTYEQYF
j_gene: TRBJ2-7
abundance: .
len: 15
v_gene: TRBV19
d_gene: TRBD2

CDR3nt: TGTGCCAGCAGTTCCTCAGAGGATCAGCCCCAGCATTTT
CDR3aa: CASSSSEDQPQHF
j_gene: TRBJ1-5
abundance: once
len: 13
v_gene: TRBV12-3/TRBV12-4
d_gene: .

CDR3nt: TGTGCCAGCACCCTAGAACGGGGTAGAGTAAATTCACCCCTCCACTTT
CDR3aa: CASTLERGRVNSPLHF
j_gene: TRBJ1-6
abundance: .
len: 16
v_gene: TRBV7-8
d_gene: .

CDR3nt: TGTGCCAGCAGCTCAGGCGGGACTAACTATGGCTACACCTTC
CDR3aa: CASSSGGTNYGYTF
j_gene: TRBJ1-2
abundance: few
len: 14
v_gene: TRBV7-8
d_gene: .

CDR3nt: TGTGCCAGCAGCTTAACTCCCAGGGATTCCGATGGCTACACCTTC
CDR3aa: CASSLTPRDSDGYTF
j_gene: TRBJ1-2
abundance: .
len: 15
v_gene: TRBV5-8
d_gene: .

CDR3nt: TGCAGCGTTTCCAAGGGACAGGGGGCCAACTATGGCTACACCTTC
CDR3aa: CSVSKGQGANYGYTF
j_gene: TRBJ1-2
abundance: few
len: 15
v_gene: TRBV29-1
d_gene: TRBD1

CDR3nt: TGTGCCAGCAGCCCCCGGACAGGGGGAGTGTTGAACACTGAAGCTTTCTTT
CDR3aa: CASSPRTGGVLNTEAFF
j_gene: TRBJ1-1
abundance: once
len: 17
v_gene: TRBV7-3
d_gene: TRBD1

CDR3nt: TGTGCCACTAGGGACAGGGGGATAGAGACCCAGTACTTC
CDR3aa: CATRDRGIETQYF
j_gene: TRBJ2-5
abundance: .
len: 13
v_gene: TRBV15
d_gene: TRBD1

CDR3nt: TGCAGCGTTACGGGAGAAACTGAAGCTTTCTTT
CDR3aa: CSVTGETEAFF
j_gene: TRBJ1-1
abundance: .
len: 11
v_gene: TRBV29-1
d_gene: .

CDR3nt: TGTGCCAGCAGCCGTTCCTGGACAGACCACAATGAGCAGTTCTTC
CDR3aa: CASSRSWTDHNEQFF
j_gene: TRBJ2-1
abundance: .
len: 15
v_gene: TRBV13
d_gene: .

CDR3nt: TGTGCCAGCAGCACGGGACTAGCGGGAGGATATAGCACAGATACGCAGTATTTT
CDR3aa: CASSTGLAGGYSTDTQYF
j_gene: TRBJ2-3
abundance: .
len: 18
v_gene: TRBV5-4
d_gene: TRBD2

CDR3nt: TGCAGCATACCCTCCGGAGGTGAAGCTTTCTTT
CDR3aa: CSIPSGGEAFF
j_gene: TRBJ1-1
abundance: few
len: 11
v_gene: TRBV29-1
d_gene: .

CDR3nt: TGTGCCACGCGGACTAGCGGGACAGATACGCAGTATTTT
CDR3aa: CATRTSGTDTQYF
j_gene: TRBJ2-3
abundance: .
len: 13
v_gene: TRBV15
d_gene: TRBD2

CDR3nt: TGTGCCAGCAGCCAATTCGGGGGGTTGAACACCGGGGAGCTGTTTTTT
CDR3aa: CASSQFGGLNTGELFF
j_gene: TRBJ2-2
abundance: .
len: 16
v_gene: TRBV14
d_gene: TRBD2

CDR3nt: TGCGCCAGCAGCTTTTCGATAGGGGACAGCCATACGGGCACTGAAGCTTTCTTT
CDR3aa: CASSFSIGDSHTGTEAFF
j_gene: TRBJ1-1
abundance: .
len: 18
v_gene: TRBV5-1
d_gene: TRBD1

CDR3nt: TGTGCCAGCAGAGAAAGGACAGCTTATAGCAATCAGCCCCAGCATTTT
CDR3aa: CASRERTAYSNQPQHF
j_gene: TRBJ1-5
abundance: few
len: 16
v_gene: TRBV6-1
d_gene: .

CDR3nt: TGTGCCATCTCGGGGGGAACCGGGGAGCTGTTTTTT
CDR3aa: CAISGGTGELFF
j_gene: TRBJ2-2
abundance: .
len: 12
v_gene: TRBV10-3
d_gene: TRBD2